Listed here are 11 T cell receptor beta chains from one sample, sequenced in a study of blood T cell repertoires in COVID-19. The repertoire was sequenced with immunoSEQ multiplex PCR; TCRdb's copy has only in-frame clones and lacks some. The sample holds 200,000 to 300,000 clones, 85% to 90% seen once. The source material was PBMCs or T cells enriched from blood (not recorded which). Receptor source: a man in his forties who had recovered from COVID-19.

This clone was detected only once. The rearrangement joins TRBV11-2 to TRBJ1-2; maybe TRBD1 (5 bases). Trimming removed 0 bases at V and 2 bases at J, with 10 bases between. The CDR3 covers 15 residues. CDR1 SGHAT and CDR2 FQNNGV come from the germline V gene. DNA for the CDR3: TGTGCCAGCAGCTTAGATCAAGCAGGGAACTATGGCTACACCTTC. Translating gives CASSLDQAGNYGYTF.

The V gene is TRBV5-5, the J gene TRBJ1-3; 8 positions agree with TRBD1. CDR3 length: 16 amino acids. CDR1 and CDR2 from the germline V gene are SGHKS and YYEKEE (reference sequence). V shed 3 bases and J 0 bases; nucleotides not matched to a gene: 5. CDR3 in amino acids: CASSWTGSSSGNTIYF. The DNA of the CDR3 is TGTGCCAGCAGCTGGACAGGGAGTAGCTCTGGAAACACCATATATTTT.

The chain is built from TRBV4-1 and TRBJ2-7; TRBD1 agrees at 9 bases. In germline, CDR1 is MGHRA, CDR2 YSYEKL. Trimming at V came to 4 bases and at J to 2 bases, leaving 6 bases not matched to a gene. This CDR3 is built from 15 residues. CDR3 nucleotide sequence: TGCGCCAGCAGCCTAGGGACAGGGAGACCCTACGAGCAGTACTTC. Its protein product is CASSLGTGRPYEQYF.

J is TRBJ1-2 and V is TRBV5-1, with D perhaps matching TRBD1 (5 bases). V was cut by 1 base and J by 4 bases, with 14 bases left in between. The CDR3 runs 15 residues. Germline V gene sequence: CDR1 SGHRS, CDR2 YFSETQ. The CDR3 DNA sequence: TGCGCCAGCAGCTTGAACCGGCACCAGGGCTATGGCTACACCTTC. Protein sequence: CASSLNRHQGYGYTF.

V usage is TRBV18 and J usage is TRBJ1-1, with D possibly matching TRBD1 (6 bases). V was trimmed by 7 bases and J by 5 bases, leaving 17 bases between them. The germline V gene encodes CDR1 KGHSH and CDR2 LQKENI. The CDR3 is 14 amino acids. The CDR3 DNA is TGTGCCAGCTTACTCGGCGGGGGCTTAACTGAAGCTTTCTTT. Residues: CASLLGGGLTEAFF.

V and J are TRBV6-5 and TRBJ2-7; D is perhaps TRBD2 (7 bases). The CDR3 extends over 13 amino acids. With 6 bases removed from V and 7 bases from J, the gap between germline ends came to 16 bases. Germline lookup yields CDR1 MNHEY and CDR2 SVGAGI. CDR3 DNA: TGTGCCAGCAGGGGGAGGGAGACAGGAGAGCAGTACTTC. Encoded protein: CASRGRETGEQYF.

This clone was recorded a few times. This chain joins TRBV19 and TRBJ2-7; 8 bases line up with TRBD1. The CDR3 loop spans 14 amino acids. CDR1 LNHDA and CDR2 SQIVND come from the germline V gene (reference sequence). The V gene end was trimmed by 1 base and the J gene end by 2 bases; junction bases not matched to a gene: 1. CDR3 DNA: TGTGCCAGTAGTATAGGGACAGGGACCTACGAGCAGTACTTC. It is translated as CASSIGTGTYEQYF. The whole variable domain, filled in from reference TRBV19 and TRBJ2-7, reads DGGITQSPKYLFRKEGQNVTLSCEQNLNHDAMYWYRQDPGQGLRLIYYSQIVNDFQKGDIAEGYSVSREKKESFPLTVTSAQKNPTAFYLCASSIGTGTYEQYFGPGTRLTVT.

This clone was counted only a few times. This rearrangement joins TRBV7-9 to TRBJ2-1; tentatively, D is TRBD1 (6 bases). The CDR3 runs to 15 residues. CDR1 is SEHNR, CDR2 FQNEAQ, per germline (reference sequence). The germline V and J ends were trimmed by 2 bases and 2 bases, with 10 bases remaining between them. CDR3 coding DNA: TGTGCCAGCAGCTTAACCGGGACAACCTACAATGAGCAGTTCTTC. Residues: CASSLTGTTYNEQFF.

In DNA, the CDR3 is TGTGCCAGCGCACGGACAGGGGCTAATGAAAAACTGTTTTTT. It codes for CASARTGANEKLFF. The V and J genes are TRBV2 and TRBJ1-4, with TRBD1 matching over 9 bases. Germline loops: CDR1 SNHLY, CDR2 FYNNEI. After removal of 8 bases from V and 3 bases from J, the junction contained 4 bases not matched to a gene. The CDR3 loop spans 14 amino acids. Supplemented by reference TRBV2 and TRBJ1-4, the full variable domain reads EPEVTQTPSHQVTQMGQEVILRCVPISNHLYFYWYRQILGQKVEFLVSFYNNEISEKSEIFDDQFSVERPDGSNFTLKIRSTKLEDSAMYFCASARTGANEKLFFGSGTQLSVL.

This chain connects TRBV19 to TRBJ1-1; no clear D gene. The CDR3 is 13 residues long. Trimming took off 6 bases at V and 3 bases at J, with 11 bases between the two ends. From germline, CDR1 is LNHDA and CDR2 SQIVND (reference sequence). The CDR3 protein is CASREGGHTEAFF. The CDR3 coding sequence is TGTGCCAGTAGGGAGGGCGGACACACTGAAGCTTTCTTT.

The rearrangement uses TRBV24-1 and TRBJ1-2, with D possibly TRBD1 on 6 matching bases. The CDR3 spans 15 residues. V was cut by 5 bases and J by 1 base, with 13 bases left in between. Per germline, CDR1 KGHDR and CDR2 SFDVKD. The CDR3 loop reads CATSGGGANNYGYTF. The CDR3 bases are TGTGCCACCAGTGGCGGGGGCGCTAATAACTATGGCTACACCTTC.